Each of the 15 T cell receptor beta chains below was sequenced from the same sample in a study of metastatic and nonmetastatic thyroid tumors. No treatment of any kind had been given to any patient before thyroid surgery. TCRdb re-clonotyped the PCR reads via MiXCR. Of roughly 5,900 clones listed, roughly 25% are singletons. Source material: adjacent normal tissue. All receptors come from a male donor with papillary thyroid cancer or a benign thyroid nodule (not recorded which). Some clones in this sample may be carry-over from other donors' samples.

V usage is TRBV11-2 and J usage is TRBJ1-1; D might be TRBD1 (5 bases). CDR1 and CDR2 (germline): SGHAT, FQNNGV. The V and J ends lost 1 base and 4 bases respectively, with 16 bases between them. The CDR3 has 16 amino acids. The CDR3 here is CASSLVGRARGTEAFF. CDR3 coding DNA: TGTGCCAGCAGCTTAGTTGGCAGGGCAAGGGGCACTGAAGCTTTCTTT.

This clone was detected ten times or more. A clone one base away is much larger, so this may be a read error. Since the CDR3 does not end with the conserved phenylalanine or tryptophan, this likely comes from a read error. This sample includes further DNA sequences coding for the same CDR3. The chain joins TRBV2 to TRBJ1-1; unclear D gene. The germline gives CDR1 SNHLY, CDR2 FYNNEI. This CDR3 region has 14 residues. V was clipped by 8 bases and J by 4 bases, with 17 bases between them. CDR3 nucleotides: TGTGCCAGCCCTGAAGCTGGGAAACGCACTGAAGCTTTCTAT. It encodes CASPEAGKRTEAFY.

This clone qualifies as medium-sized (0.01 to 0.1%). The chain combines TRBV2 with TRBJ2-1; D call uncertain. Germline CDR1 is SNHLY and CDR2 is FYNNEI. This CDR3 region has 14 residues. The V and J ends lost 4 bases and 9 bases respectively, with 16 bases between them. CDR3 nucleotide sequence: TGTGCCAGCAGTGCAACTTGGAGCTCCCCTGAGCAGTTCTTC. It yields the protein CASSATWSSPEQFF.

In this sample, this clone turned up a few times. J is TRBJ2-1 and V is TRBV11-2; 7 bases align to TRBD2. This CDR3 contains 12 residues. CDR1 is SGHAT and CDR2 is FQNNGV in the germline V gene. Unmatched junction bases numbered 10, after V lost 5 bases and J lost 15 bases. The CDR3 loop is CASSRRGTNLFF. For the CDR3, the DNA is TGTGCCAGCAGCCGCCGGGGGACTAATCTGTTCTTC.

By frequency in the sample, this clone is medium-sized. The chain has TRBV2 and TRBJ2-3, with 14 positions matching TRBD2. CDR1 is SNHLY and CDR2 is FYNNEI in the germline V gene. J gave up 5 bases and V 6 bases, and 4 bases lay outside the gene matches. The CDR3 is made up of 15 amino acids. The CDR3 DNA reads as TGTGCCAGCAGGGGACTAGCGGGAGTCAAAGATACGCAGTATTTT. Encoded protein: CASRGLAGVKDTQYF.

This clone was counted between two and nine times. The chain combines TRBV6-1 with TRBJ1-5, with TRBD1 as a possible D gene (5 bases). V was pared by 5 bases and J by 0 bases, with 14 bases between. This CDR3 contains 16 residues. Germline CDR1 and CDR2: MNHNS and SASEGT. The CDR3 region has the DNA TGTGCCAGCAGTCGAGACGGACATTATAGCAATCAGCCCCAGCATTTT. This encodes CASSRDGHYSNQPQHF.

A word on this clone: This sequence may be a read error, since a much larger clone differs from it by one base. The same CDR3 also results from other DNA sequences found in this sample. The chain has TRBV7-8 and TRBJ2-5, with D possibly being TRBD1 (6 bases). The CDR3 totals 15 residues. From germline, CDR1 is SGHVS and CDR2 FQNEAQ. The CDR3 DNA follows: TGTGCAAGCAGCTTAGCTCCGGGACAAGGAGAGACCCAGTACTTC. Translating it yields CASSLAPGQGETQYF.

This clone is categorized as large. The rearrangement joins TRBV20-1 to TRBJ1-2; D possibly corresponds to TRBD1 (6 bases). Deletions cut 0 bases from V and 5 bases from J, with 13 bases between. The germline CDR1 and CDR2 sequences are DFQATT and SNEGSKA (reference sequence). The CDR3 runs 14 residues. The CDR3 loop reads CSARERGAGYGYTF. CDR3 nucleotide sequence: TGCAGTGCTAGAGAAAGGGGGGCAGGGTATGGCTACACCTTC.

In its sample, this clone was seen a few times. J is TRBJ2-2 and V is TRBV27; no firm D call. The CDR3 runs 12 residues. Trimming removed 2 bases at V and 5 bases at J, with 3 bases between. CDR1 and CDR2 from the germline V gene are MNHEY and SMNVEV (reference sequence). Here the CDR3 reads CASSLQTGELFF. The CDR3 coding sequence is TGTGCCAGCAGTTTACAGACCGGGGAGCTGTTTTTT.

The chain is built from TRBV3-1 and TRBJ2-5, with 16 bases that match TRBD2. CDR1 and CDR2 from the germline V gene are LGHDT and YNNKEL (reference sequence). Trimming removed 5 bases from V and 5 bases from J; junction bases left unmatched: 2. This CDR3 spans 15 amino acids. The CDR3 reads CASSGTSGGAETQYF. The DNA for the CDR3 is TGTGCCAGCAGCGGGACTAGCGGGGGGGCCGAGACCCAGTACTTC.

This clone is labeled as medium-sized. An end of the junction differs from the germline gene, which may be a read error. Here the CDR3 reads CASSSSSVGRYNEQFF. The CDR3 DNA reads as TGTGCCAGCAGTTCCTCTAGCGTGGGGAGGTACAATGAACAGTTCTTC. This chain connects TRBV6-2 or TRBV6-3 to TRBJ2-1; TRBD2 is a possible D gene (6 bases). Looked up from germline, CDR1 is MNHEY and CDR2 is SVGEGT. The CDR3 consists of 16 residues.

This clone is medium-sized (0.01 to 0.1%) by share. This chain links TRBV3-1 with TRBJ1-6, with D unclear. The CDR3 covers 13 residues. Germline V lookup: CDR1 LGHDT, CDR2 YNNKEL (reference sequence). The ends were cut back, 6 bases at V and 10 bases at J, with 13 bases in the middle. The CDR3 DNA is TGTGCCAGCAGTCCCGGGGTAGAATCACCCCTCCACTTT. As protein: CASSPGVESPLHF.

Comment on this clone: Within the sample, other DNA sequences also encode this same CDR3. The gene calls are TRBV5-1 and TRBJ2-2; no reliable D call. Germline CDR1 is SGHRS and CDR2 is YFSETQ. V was clipped by 4 bases and J by 1 base, with 8 bases between them. The CDR3 runs 14 residues. The chain's CDR3 is CASSLYMNTGELFF. The CDR3 nucleotides read TGCGCCAGCAGCCTATATATGAACACCGGGGAGCTGTTTTTT.

The genes are TRBV11-2 and TRBJ2-3; TRBD2 is a possible D gene (5 bases). V was pared by 0 bases and J by 2 bases, with 12 bases between. The CDR3 covers 16 residues. The germline CDR1 and CDR2 sequences are SGHAT and FQNNGV. CDR3 sequence: CASSLDLARFTDTQYF. CDR3 nucleotides: TGTGCCAGCAGCTTAGATCTAGCCCGTTTCACAGATACGCAGTATTTT.

Many counts were recorded for this clone. CDR3 sequence: CASSPTGFLGDTEAFF. The CDR3 region has the DNA TGTGCCAGCTCACCAACGGGCTTCCTCGGGGACACTGAAGCTTTCTTT. The chain carries TRBV18 and TRBJ1-1; D is unclear. CDR3 size: 16 residues. Trimming took off 2 bases at V and 3 bases at J, with 16 bases between the two ends. From germline, CDR1 is KGHSH and CDR2 LQKENI.